These 2 T cell receptor beta chains were sequenced from one sample in a study of blood T cell repertoires in COVID-19. The repertoire was sequenced with immunoSEQ multiplex PCR; TCRdb's copy has only in-frame clones and lacks some. This sample has 200,000 to 250,000 clones; around three quarters occur once, and the top ten carry approximately 7.2%. Specimen: peripheral blood. These TCRs come from a woman in her 70s with acute or convalescent COVID-19.

The rearrangement joins TRBV6-1 to TRBJ1-5; D gene ambiguous. The CDR3 loop spans 14 amino acids. The germline CDR1 and CDR2 sequences are MNHNS and SASEGT. The germline V and J ends were trimmed by 2 bases and 4 bases, with 9 bases remaining between them. CDR3 loop: CASSEFVRNQPQHF. CDR3 DNA sequence: TGTGCCAGCAGTGAATTCGTGCGAAATCAGCCCCAGCATTTT.

The rearrangement uses TRBV12-3 or TRBV12-4 and TRBJ2-5; a weak D match, TRBD1 (6 bases). This CDR3 is 13 amino acids long. V was cut by 6 bases and J by 2 bases, with 10 bases left in between. CDR3 in amino acids: CASSPGVQETQYF. As DNA, the CDR3 is TGTGCCAGCAGCCCAGGGGTTCAAGAGACCCAGTACTTC.